Presented here are 13 T cell receptor beta chains from one specimen sequenced in a study of blood T cell repertoires in COVID-19. Method: immunoSEQ multiplex PCR; TCRdb's copy keeps in-frame clones and lacks some. The profile covers 98,000 or so clones, with approximately 91% appearing a single time and 4.5% to 5.5% taken by the ten largest. The source material was peripheral blood. These receptor sequences come from a man aged 60 to 75 with COVID-19, enrolled during active disease.

The chain links TRBV27 to TRBJ2-2; maybe TRBD1 (6 bases). The CDR3 is made up of 13 amino acids. The germline V gene has CDR1 MNHEY and CDR2 SMNVEV (reference sequence). V was clipped by 6 bases and J by 5 bases, with 10 bases between them. In nucleotides, the CDR3 is TGTGCCAGCAGCCCAAGGGGGACCGGGGAGCTGTTTTTT. Its translation: CASSPRGTGELFF.

The rearrangement links TRBV27 to TRBJ1-5; D is undetermined. Per germline, CDR1 MNHEY and CDR2 SMNVEV (reference sequence). CDR3 length: 14 residues. V was pared by 0 bases and J by 4 bases, with 7 bases between. CDR3 in DNA: TGTGCCAGCAGTTTATCGGGAGGGAATCAGCCCCAGCATTTT. Residues: CASSLSGGNQPQHF.

This chain links TRBV4-2 with TRBJ1-5, with TRBD1 matching over 9 bases. The ends lost 1 base at V and 2 bases at J; junction bases unmatched: 0. Germline V CDR1 and CDR2: LGHNA, YNFKEQ. This CDR3 has 15 amino acids. The CDR3 nucleotides are TGTGCCAGCAGCCAAGGGACAGGGGGCAATCAGCCCCAGCATTTT. Translation gives CASSQGTGGNQPQHF.

This rearrangement joins TRBV6-5 to TRBJ1-4; TRBD1 matches at 7 bases. The CDR3 spans 14 residues. With V trimmed by 6 bases and J by 6 bases, 7 bases remained unmatched. The germline V gene has CDR1 MNHEY and CDR2 SVGAGI. The CDR3 bases are TGTGCCAGCAGCCTGGGACAGTTAGATGAAAAACTGTTTTTT. Protein product: CASSLGQLDEKLFF.

The genes are TRBV28 and TRBJ2-5, with 7 bases lining up with TRBD1. Germline lookup yields CDR1 MDHEN and CDR2 SYDVKM. V lost 6 bases to trimming and J lost 4 bases; unmatched junction nucleotides: 5. CDR3 size: 13 residues. Here the CDR3 reads CASSLTGLETQYF. As DNA, the CDR3 is TGTGCCAGCAGCCTGACAGGGTTAGAGACCCAGTACTTC.

This clone was recorded a few times. This chain links TRBV19 with TRBJ1-1, with D maybe TRBD1 (5 bases). The ends were cut back, 3 bases at V and 0 bases at J, with 8 bases in the middle. Germline CDR1 and CDR2: LNHDA and SQIVND (reference sequence). There are 14 residues in the CDR3. DNA of the CDR3: TGTGCCAGTAGTATTGCGGGACTGAACACTGAAGCTTTCTTT. Protein product: CASSIAGLNTEAFF.

This chain connects TRBV29-1 to TRBJ1-1; D is unresolved. This CDR3 region has 12 residues. Trimming removed 7 bases from V and 4 bases from J, with 13 bases in between. CDR1 is SQVTM and CDR2 is ANQGSEA in the germline V gene. CDR3 sequence reads: CSAGPRSTEAFF. CDR3 nucleotides: TGCAGCGCGGGCCCCCGGAGCACTGAAGCTTTCTTT.

The chain joins TRBV18 to TRBJ2-5; TRBD1 matches at 7 bases. The CDR3 loop spans 16 amino acids. In germline, CDR1 is KGHSH, CDR2 LQKENI. Trimming at V came to 3 bases and at J to 2 bases, leaving 9 bases not matched to a gene. CDR3 DNA: TGTGCCAGCTCACCGAGTCTTGACAGGGCGCAAGAGACCCAGTACTTC. It codes for CASSPSLDRAQETQYF. Based on the CDR3 plus reference TRBV18 and TRBJ2-5, the full variable domain is NAGVMQNPRHLVRRRGQEARLRCSPMKGHSHVYWYRQLPEEGLKFMVYLQKENIIDESGMPKERFSAEFPKEGPSILRIQQVVRGDSAAYFCASSPSLDRAQETQYFGPGTRLLVL.

Concerning this clone itself: The same CDR3 arises from other DNA sequences in this sample as well. The chain links TRBV4-3 to TRBJ2-7; 14 bases are shared with TRBD2. CDR1 and CDR2 (germline): LGHNA, YSLEER. There are 15 residues in the CDR3. Germline trimming cut 1 base from V and 4 bases from J; bases unmatched to any gene: 0. CDR3 bases: TGCGCCAGCAGCCAAGGACTAGCGGGAGGGTACGAGCAGTACTTC. Encoded protein: CASSQGLAGGYEQYF.

The rearrangement links TRBV5-1 to TRBJ2-3; TRBD1 matches 10 bases. Germline CDR1 reads SGHRS; CDR2 reads YFSETQ. With V trimmed by 7 bases and J by 1 base, 3 bases remained unmatched. The CDR3 consists of 14 residues. CDR3 sequence: CASRGTGGTDTQYF. The DNA for the CDR3 is TGCGCCAGCCGAGGGACAGGGGGCACAGATACGCAGTATTTT.

The V gene is TRBV6-5, the J gene TRBJ2-5, with a possible D match to TRBD2 (5 bases). This CDR3 region has 14 residues. Germline V CDR1 and CDR2: MNHEY, SVGAGI. The ends were cut back, 2 bases at V and 4 bases at J, with 11 bases in the middle. CDR3 sequence reads: CASSYRLEAETQYF. CDR3 sequence (DNA): TGTGCCAGCAGTTACAGATTGGAGGCAGAGACCCAGTACTTC.

The J gene is TRBJ2-1, the V gene TRBV5-1; 14 positions agree with TRBD2. Germline V CDR1 and CDR2: SGHRS, YFSETQ. V dropped 0 bases and J dropped 8; count of bases not matched to a gene: 4. The CDR3 sequence is 16 residues long. Here the CDR3 reads CASSLGLAGGTDEQFF. CDR3 nucleotide sequence: TGCGCCAGCAGCTTGGGACTAGCGGGAGGGACCGATGAGCAGTTCTTC.

This clone appeared once. This chain joins TRBV6-5 and TRBJ1-1; D gene uncertain. V was trimmed by 2 bases and J by 6 bases, leaving 13 bases between them. Looked up from germline, CDR1 is MNHEY and CDR2 is SVGAGI. This CDR3 has 14 amino acids. The CDR3 DNA sequence: TGTGCCAGCAGTTACGGGGAAGCGGGCGCTGAAGCTTTCTTT. Its translation is CASSYGEAGAEAFF.